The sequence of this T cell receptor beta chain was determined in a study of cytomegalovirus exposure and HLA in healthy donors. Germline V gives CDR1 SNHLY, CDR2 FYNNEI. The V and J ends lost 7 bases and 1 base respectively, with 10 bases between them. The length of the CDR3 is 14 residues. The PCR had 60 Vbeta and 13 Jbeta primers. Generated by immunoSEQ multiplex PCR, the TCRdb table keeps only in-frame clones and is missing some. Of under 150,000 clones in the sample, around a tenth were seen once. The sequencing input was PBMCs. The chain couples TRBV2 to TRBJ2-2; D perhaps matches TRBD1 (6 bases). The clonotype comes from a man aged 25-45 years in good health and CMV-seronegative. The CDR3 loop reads CASTWTENTGELFF. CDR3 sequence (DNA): TGTGCCAGCACCTGGACAGAGAACACCGGGGAGCTGTTTTTT.